This TCR beta chain is from a study of cytotoxic CD8 clonotypes in ibrutinib-treated CLL. For the study at large: Across samples, productive templates numbered approximately 250,000 and productive rearrangements reached 75,000 to 100,000 on average.

Germline trimming cut 5 bases from V and 0 bases from J; bases unmatched to any gene: 4. The CDR3 loop spans 14 amino acids. Germline V gene data show CDR1 as GTSNPN and CDR2 as SVGIG (reference sequence). TCRdb's copy holds only in-frame clones and misses some; the assay was immunoSEQ multiplex PCR. The sample yields just over 200,000 clones, roughly 77% seen once. This clone came up a few times. This clonotype originated in a human donor with chronic lymphocytic leukemia. The sequenced sample was PBMCs, obtained after 12 months of ibrutinib treatment. This chain uses TRBV30 with TRBJ1-1, with 9 bases identical to TRBD1. Written as DNA, the CDR3 is TGTGCCTGGCGGACAGGGGCCCTGAACACTGAAGCTTTCTTT. Encoded protein: CAWRTGALNTEAFF.